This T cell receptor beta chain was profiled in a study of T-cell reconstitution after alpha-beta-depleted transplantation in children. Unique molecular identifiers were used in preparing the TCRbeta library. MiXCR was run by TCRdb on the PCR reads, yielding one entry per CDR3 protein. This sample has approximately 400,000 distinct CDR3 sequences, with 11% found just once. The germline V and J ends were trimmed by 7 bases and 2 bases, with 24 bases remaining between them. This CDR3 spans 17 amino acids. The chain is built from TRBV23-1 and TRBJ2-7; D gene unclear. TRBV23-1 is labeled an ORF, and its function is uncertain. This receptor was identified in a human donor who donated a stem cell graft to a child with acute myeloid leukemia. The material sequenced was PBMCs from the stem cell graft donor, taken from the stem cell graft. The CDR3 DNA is TGCGCCAGCAACCACATCCCCGACCGGCGGAGAGCCTACGAGCAGTACTTC. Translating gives CASNHIPDRRRAYEQYF.